One and the same sample provided the 7 T cell receptor beta chains below, sequenced in a study of regulatory and conventional T cells in breast cancer. Each CDR3 protein is one row after TCRdb ran MiXCR on the PCR reads. The sample includes 15,000 or so distinct CDR3 sequences, 32% seen only once; the top ten take approximately 1.5%. The source material was conventional T cells from blood. The receptor source for this set is a female donor in good health.

V usage is TRBV9 and J usage is TRBJ1-1, with D hard to call. The CDR3 loop spans 15 amino acids. The germline gives CDR1 SGDLS, CDR2 YYNGEE. V was shortened by 0 bases and J by 3 bases, with 12 bases between the two germline ends. CDR3 region: CASSVVDRTHTEAFF. CDR3 in DNA: TGTGCCAGCAGCGTAGTAGACCGTACGCACACTGAAGCTTTCTTT.

With respect to this clonotype: A much larger clonotype is one base distant, so this may be a read error. The chain combines TRBV11-2 with TRBJ2-1; possible D gene TRBD2, 7 bases. This CDR3 spans 16 amino acids. CDR1 and CDR2 (germline): SGHAT, FQNNGV. The CDR3: CASSPGGGSPYNEQSF. The DNA of the CDR3 is TGTGCCAGCAGCCCGGGGGGCGGGAGTCCCTACAATGAGCAGTCCTTC.

The chain couples TRBV7-2 to TRBJ2-1; the match to TRBD1 covers 10 bases. The V and J ends lost 5 bases and 9 bases, in that order; junction bases with no gene match: 7. CDR1 SGHTA and CDR2 FQGNSA come from the germline V gene. CDR3 length: 14 amino acids. The chain's CDR3 is CASSAGQGGGEQFF. The CDR3, as DNA: TGTGCCAGCAGCGCCGGACAGGGGGGCGGTGAGCAGTTCTTC.

In the case of this clonotype: The junction departs from the called germline gene at one end, perhaps through a read error. CDR3 sequence: CASSFTSASKDTQYF. The CDR3 nucleotides read TGTGCCAGCAGTTTCACTAGCGCTAGCAAAGATACGCAGTATTTT. This sequence joins TRBV7-3 and TRBJ2-3; the match to TRBD2 covers 7 bases. The CDR3 has 15 residues. Germline-derived CDR1 and CDR2 are SGHTA and FQGTGA.

The chain recombines TRBV6-2 or TRBV6-3 with TRBJ1-2; 9 bases match TRBD1. Trimming cost V 6 bases and J 0 bases; bases outside gene matches: 8. The CDR3 extends over 16 amino acids. CDR1 MNHEY and CDR2 SVGEGT come from the germline V gene. The CDR3 region is CASRLSGTGSNYGYTF. The CDR3 DNA reads as TGTGCCAGCAGACTCTCCGGGACAGGGTCTAACTATGGCTACACCTTC.

Judged by abundance, this clonotype is medium-sized (0.01 to 0.1%). CDR3 in DNA: TGTGCCAGCAGTCCCGACGGGGGTGGCATTCAGTACTTC. Amino acid sequence: CASSPDGGGIQYF. The chain carries TRBV6-2 or TRBV6-3 and TRBJ2-4; the D gene is possibly TRBD2 (6 bases). Deletions cut 5 bases from V and 9 bases from J, with 14 bases between. The germline CDR1 and CDR2 sequences are MNHEY and SVGEGT. CDR3 size: 13 residues.

A remark on this clonotype: Just one base apart from a much larger clone, this may be a read error. The rearrangement uses TRBV6-1 and TRBJ2-7, with D hard to call. The CDR3 has 14 amino acids. Germline V CDR1 and CDR2: MNHNS, SASEGT. CDR3 in DNA: TGTGCCACCATGAACCTTCCTCGACTTTACGGGCAGTACTTC. This codes for CATMNLPRLYGQYF.